Given below is one T cell receptor beta chain in context. The time point denotes: peripheral blood 6 weeks after treatment start. Every PCR received spiked-in synthetic TCR analog templates. The table came from immunoSEQ multiplex PCR; TCRdb's copy has only in-frame clones and leaves some out. This sample has 65,000 to 85,000 clones, with 91% found just once. The CDR3 is 16 amino acids. V lost 0 bases to trimming and J lost 3 bases, with 15 bases between them. Germline V lookup: CDR1 SGHRS, CDR2 YFSETQ. The sample is drawn from a study of PD-L1 blockade in urothelial cancer. Whole-study context: Bladder-origin urothelial cancer in males covered about 90% of the roughly 30 patients. Investigators checked blood 3 weeks (second dose) and 6 weeks after treatment start.

The rearrangement links TRBV5-1 to TRBJ2-5; D gene unclear. The sequence was collected from a woman of 80 years or more with urothelial cancer. This specimen was PBMCs, taken around atezolizumab (anti-PD-L1) treatment. In DNA, the CDR3 is TGCGCCAGCAGCTTGGGTACGGTATTCGCGAAAGAGACCCAGTACTTC. Amino acids: CASSLGTVFAKETQYF. Using reference TRBV5-1 and TRBJ2-5 for the parts outside the CDR3, the full variable domain is KAGVTQTPRYLIKTRGQQVTLSCSPISGHRSVSWYQQTPGQGLQFLFEYFSETQRNKGNFPGRFSGRQFSNSRSEMNVSTLELGDSALYLCASSLGTVFAKETQYFGPGTRLLVL.